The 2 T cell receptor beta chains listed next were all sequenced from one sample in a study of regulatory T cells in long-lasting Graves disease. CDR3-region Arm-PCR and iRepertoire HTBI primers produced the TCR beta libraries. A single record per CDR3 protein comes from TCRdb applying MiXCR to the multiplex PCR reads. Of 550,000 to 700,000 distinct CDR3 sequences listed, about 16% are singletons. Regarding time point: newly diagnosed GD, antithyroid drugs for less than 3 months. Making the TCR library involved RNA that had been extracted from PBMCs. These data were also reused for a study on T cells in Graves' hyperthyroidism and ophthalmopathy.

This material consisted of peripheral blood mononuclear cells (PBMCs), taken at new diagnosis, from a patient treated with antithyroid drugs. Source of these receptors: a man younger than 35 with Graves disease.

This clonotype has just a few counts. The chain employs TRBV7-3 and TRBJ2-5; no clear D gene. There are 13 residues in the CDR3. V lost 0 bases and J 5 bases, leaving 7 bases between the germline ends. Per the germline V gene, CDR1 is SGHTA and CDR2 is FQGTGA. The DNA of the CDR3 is TGTGCCAGCAGCTTAACGGCAGAGGAGACCCAGTACTTC. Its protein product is CASSLTAEETQYF.

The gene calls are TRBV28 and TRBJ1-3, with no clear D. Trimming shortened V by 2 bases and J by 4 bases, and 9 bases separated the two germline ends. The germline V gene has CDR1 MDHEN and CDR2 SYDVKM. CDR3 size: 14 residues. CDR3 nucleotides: TGTGCCAGCAGTTTAAGTTCAACCGGAAACACCATATATTTT. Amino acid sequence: CASSLSSTGNTIYF.